The 29 T cell receptor beta chains below all came from one sample that was sequenced in a study of T cells in Graves' hyperthyroidism and ophthalmopathy. Amplification of TCR beta CDR3 regions used RNA as the template. RT-PCR in the first round (using the HTBI primer set) targeted the TCR CDR3. TCRdb redid the calling of the multiplex PCR reads with MiXCR, one entry per CDR3 protein. The profile covers fewer than 650,000 distinct CDR3 sequences, with approximately 15% appearing a single time and almost 6% taken by the ten largest. The sample consisted of blood. The receptor set was obtained from a woman in her thirties with Graves' hyperthyroidism that later progressed to Graves' ophthalmopathy.

This clonotype was picked up a small number of times. The chain combines TRBV3-1 with TRBJ1-1, with 8 bases identical to TRBD1. The V gene end was trimmed by 4 bases and the J gene end by 1 base; junction bases not matched to a gene: 11. CDR3 length: 17 amino acids. Looked up from germline, CDR1 is LGHDT and CDR2 is YNNKEL (reference sequence). The CDR3 bases are TGTGCCAGCAGCCCTGAGACAGGGGTCGGTCGGAACACTGAAGCTTTCTTT. Its protein is CASSPETGVGRNTEAFF.

This clonotype was counted at least ten times. The chain uses TRBV6-2 or TRBV6-3 and TRBJ1-2; D uncertain. Germline values: CDR1 MNHEY, CDR2 SVGEGT. The V end lost 5 bases, the J end lost 5 bases, and 15 bases lay between the germline ends. This CDR3 spans 14 amino acids. CDR3 nucleotides: TGTGCCAGCAGTCAGATGGACGGATTGTATGGCTACACCTTC. This encodes CASSQMDGLYGYTF.

This clonotype was counted at least ten times. This chain connects TRBV11-2 to TRBJ2-1; TRBD2 agrees at 11 bases. The CDR3 has 18 amino acids. From germline, CDR1 is SGHAT and CDR2 FQNNGV. With 5 bases clipped from V and 8 bases from J, the junction kept 17 bases outside the gene matches. The CDR3, as DNA: TGTGCCAGCAGCCCCCCGGGGAGTAGCGGGAGGGTTTGGGATGAGCAGTTCTTC. Its protein is CASSPPGSSGRVWDEQFF.

This clonotype has more than one count but fewer than ten. This chain uses TRBV20-1 with TRBJ1-4; D is undetermined. V dropped 6 bases and J dropped 4 bases, with 12 bases sitting between them. Germline values: CDR1 DFQATT, CDR2 SNEGSKA (reference sequence). The CDR3 has 13 residues. The CDR3 region is CSAPDPYNEKLFF. In nucleotides, the CDR3 is TGCAGTGCCCCAGACCCCTATAATGAAAAACTGTTTTTT.

This clonotype was seen a few times. The chain links TRBV3-1 to TRBJ2-6, with 7 positions matching TRBD2. This CDR3 is 17 amino acids long. Germline V gives CDR1 LGHDT, CDR2 YNNKEL (reference sequence). The trim removed 6 bases at V and 0 bases at J, leaving 8 bases unmatched. Here the CDR3 reads CASRPGEGYSGANVLTF. CDR3 in DNA: TGTGCCAGCAGACCCGGGGAGGGTTACTCTGGGGCCAACGTCCTGACTTTC.

The chain has TRBV29-1 and TRBJ2-5; 7 bases are shared with TRBD1. Losses at the gene ends were 0 bases for V and 8 bases for J; bases not matched to a gene: 6. The CDR3 is 13 residues long. Germline CDR1 SQVTM, CDR2 ANQGSEA. Written as DNA, the CDR3 is TGCAGCGTTGAAGATCTAGGGGGCTTAACCCAGTACTTC. Its protein is CSVEDLGGLTQYF.

This clonotype was recorded once. A much larger clone lies a single base off, so this may be a read error. This rearrangement joins TRBV11-2 to TRBJ2-2; D possibly corresponds to TRBD2 (6 bases). Germline V gene data show CDR1 as SGHAT and CDR2 as FQNNGV. Trimming removed 11 bases from V and 5 bases from J, with 21 bases in between. The CDR3 loop spans 15 amino acids. This chain's CDR3 is CAGGGLALGTGELFF. Here the CDR3 DNA reads TGTGCCGGAGGCGGGCTAGCGTTGGGGACCGGGGAGCTGTTTTTT.

This clonotype was seen at least ten times. This chain joins TRBV12-3 or TRBV12-4 and TRBJ2-2; no definite D call. V lost 6 bases, J lost 4 bases, and 9 bases lay in between. CDR3 length equals 13 residues. This CDR3 reads CASSPPITGELFF. The CDR3, as DNA: TGTGCCAGCAGCCCTCCCATCACCGGGGAGCTGTTTTTT.

This clonotype was seen a few times. This chain connects TRBV3-1 to TRBJ2-3; D unresolved. The germline CDR1 and CDR2 sequences are LGHDT and YNNKEL (reference sequence). This CDR3 is built from 15 residues. The V and J ends lost 0 bases and 1 base respectively, with 8 bases between them. This CDR3 is CASSQDTSRTDTQYF. In DNA form, the CDR3 reads TGTGCCAGCAGCCAAGATACGAGCCGCACAGATACGCAGTATTTT.

This clonotype has at least ten counts. The chain recombines TRBV9 with TRBJ2-1, with a weak D call TRBD2 (5 bases). CDR3 size: 16 residues. Germline-derived CDR1 and CDR2 are SGDLS and YYNGEE. The V end lost 0 bases, the J end lost 3 bases, and 13 bases lay between the germline ends. The CDR3 loop reads CASSVAIAPVYNEQFF. Here the CDR3 DNA reads TGTGCCAGCAGCGTAGCAATAGCGCCCGTCTACAATGAGCAGTTCTTC. The whole variable domain, filled in from reference TRBV9 and TRBJ2-1, reads DSGVTQTPKHLITATGQRVTLRCSPRSGDLSVYWYQQSLDQGLQFLIQYYNGEERAKGNILERFSAQQFPDLHSELNLSSLELGDSALYFCASSVAIAPVYNEQFFGPGTRLTVL.

This clonotype was recorded at least ten times. A much larger clone differs from this one at a single base, so this may be a read error. The rearrangement joins TRBV11-2 to TRBJ1-1, with D maybe TRBD1 (6 bases). Germline V CDR1 and CDR2: SGHAT, FQNNGV. Trimming cost V 2 bases and J 1 base, with 8 bases left between them. CDR3 length equals 14 residues. DNA of the CDR3: TGTGCCAGCAGCTTAACAGGGTGGAACACTGAAGCTTTCTTT. Protein: CASSLTGWNTEAFF.

CDR3 protein: CASSFLQGYNEQFF. The CDR3 DNA is TGTGCCAGCAGCTTTCTACAGGGGTACAATGAGCAGTTCTTC. The V gene is TRBV5-5, the J gene TRBJ2-1; 7 bases agree with TRBD1. Trimming took 2 bases from V and 4 from J; bases not matched to a gene: 3. The V gene's germline CDR1 is SGHKS and CDR2 YYEKEE (reference sequence). The CDR3 loop spans 14 amino acids.

This clonotype was seen at least ten times. The CDR3 is CASSPFVAGELFF. The CDR3 DNA follows: TGTGCCAGCAGCCCCTTCGTCGCCGGGGAGCTGTTTTTT. The chain has TRBV3-1 and TRBJ2-2, with no clear D. The germline CDR1 and CDR2 sequences are LGHDT and YNNKEL (reference sequence). This CDR3 has 13 residues. V dropped 4 bases and J dropped 6 bases, with 9 bases sitting between them.

This clonotype was seen once. The V gene is TRBV24-1, the J gene TRBJ2-2; no clear D gene. Germline V gives CDR1 KGHDR, CDR2 SFDVKD. V was trimmed by 6 bases and J by 7 bases, leaving 8 bases between them. The CDR3 is 12 amino acids. Here the CDR3 DNA reads TGTGCCACCAGTCGTCAGCTCGGGGAGCTGTTTTTT. It encodes CATSRQLGELFF.

The table lists this clonotype with many counts. The V call is TRBV7-8, the J call TRBJ1-1; maybe TRBD1 (5 bases). The CDR3 loop spans 12 amino acids. In germline, CDR1 is SGHVS, CDR2 FQNEAQ. The V and J ends lost 3 bases and 10 bases respectively, with 12 bases between them. CDR3 loop: CASSFHTGLAFF. Here the CDR3 DNA reads TGTGCCAGCAGCTTCCATACAGGTTTAGCTTTCTTT.

This clonotype appeared a few times. The rearrangement uses TRBV7-9 and TRBJ1-2; maybe TRBD1 (5 bases). V lost 1 base and J lost 1, with 7 bases in between. Germline V gene data show CDR1 as SEHNR and CDR2 as FQNEAQ (reference sequence). This CDR3 spans 14 amino acids. The CDR3 region is CASSLGDFNYGYTF. For the CDR3, the DNA is TGTGCCAGCAGCTTAGGGGACTTTAACTATGGCTACACCTTC.

This clonotype was picked up many times. The chain uses TRBV13 and TRBJ1-4; D uncertain. The CDR3 sequence is 15 residues long. Germline values: CDR1 PRHDT, CDR2 FYEKMQ (reference sequence). V was shortened by 5 bases and J by 2 bases, with 12 bases between the two germline ends. The CDR3 loop reads CASSIYEVTNEKLFF. The CDR3 DNA reads TGTGCCAGCAGCATCTACGAGGTGACTAATGAAAAACTGTTTTTT. Based on the CDR3 plus reference TRBV13 and TRBJ1-4, the full variable domain is AAGVIQSPRHLIKEKRETATLKCYPIPRHDTVYWYQQGPGQDPQFLISFYEKMQSDKGSIPDRFSAQQFSDYHSELNMSSLELGDSALYFCASSIYEVTNEKLFFGSGTQLSVL.

The sample holds a few counts of this clonotype. The chain links TRBV5-1 to TRBJ1-2; D gene unclear. This CDR3 has 13 amino acids. V lost 3 bases, J lost 2 bases, and 8 bases lay in between. Germline V gene sequence: CDR1 SGHRS, CDR2 YFSETQ. The CDR3 sequence: CASSWAMNYGYTF. Here the CDR3 DNA reads TGCGCCAGCAGCTGGGCAATGAACTATGGCTACACCTTC.

This clonotype was picked up many times. The V and J genes are TRBV27 and TRBJ1-2, with TRBD1 as a possible D gene (6 bases). This CDR3 is 15 amino acids long. Germline V lookup: CDR1 MNHEY, CDR2 SMNVEV (reference sequence). The V gene lost 6 bases and the J gene lost 1 base, with 15 bases spanning the gap. CDR3 residues: CASSPGQPVNYGYTF. The CDR3 nucleotides are TGTGCCAGCAGCCCCGGACAGCCAGTTAACTATGGCTACACCTTC.

J is TRBJ2-3 and V is TRBV5-6; 7 nucleotides match TRBD2. CDR1 and CDR2 (germline): SGHDT, YYEEEE. The CDR3 loop spans 14 amino acids. The ends lost 2 bases at V and 5 bases at J; junction bases unmatched: 5. This CDR3 reads CASSLRPGGDTQYF. In nucleotides, the CDR3 is TGTGCCAGCAGCTTACGACCGGGGGGAGATACGCAGTATTTT.

Ten or more counts support this clonotype. The chain links TRBV12-5 to TRBJ2-7; D not certain. V was trimmed by 6 bases and J by 6 bases, leaving 15 bases between them. This CDR3 has 13 residues. CDR1 is LGHNT, CDR2 FRNRAP, per germline. The CDR3 DNA reads TGTGCTAGTGGCACCGACCCCTCCCGCGAGCAGTACTTC. Residues: CASGTDPSREQYF.

CDR3 amino acids: CASSSLGAVRNTEAFF. CDR3 sequence (DNA): TGTGCCAGCAGTTCCCTCGGGGCAGTCAGGAACACTGAAGCTTTCTTT. The gene calls are TRBV6-5 and TRBJ1-1; a weak D match, TRBD1 (5 bases). Germline CDR1 and CDR2: MNHEY and SVGAGI. Trimming removed 4 bases at V and 1 base at J, with 16 bases between. The CDR3 sequence is 16 residues long.

This clonotype was seen a handful of times. The chain is built from TRBV7-2 and TRBJ2-3; 12 positions agree with TRBD2. After removal of 1 base from V and 4 bases from J, the junction contained 9 bases not matched to a gene. This CDR3 comprises 18 residues. Germline CDR1 reads SGHTA; CDR2 reads FQGNSA. The CDR3 is CASSLGTTSGSGADTQYF. CDR3 DNA sequence: TGTGCCAGCAGCTTAGGGACGACTAGCGGGAGTGGGGCAGATACGCAGTATTTT. The full variable domain, completed using reference TRBV7-2 and TRBJ2-3, is GAGVSQSPSNKVTEKGKDVELRCDPISGHTALYWYRQSLGQGLEFLIYFQGNSAPDKSGLPSDRFSAERTGGSVSTLTIQRTQQEDSAVYLCASSLGTTSGSGADTQYFGPGTRLTVL.

The chain employs TRBV25-1 and TRBJ2-3; no clear D gene. This CDR3 is 16 amino acids long. Germline CDR1 reads MGHDK; CDR2 reads SYGVNS. V gave up 2 bases and J gave up 5 bases, with 17 bases separating them. CDR3 in DNA: TGTGCCAGCAGTGAAGATAAGCACCTAAGAGGAGATACGCAGTATTTT. It is translated as CASSEDKHLRGDTQYF.

This clonotype was counted at least ten times. CDR3 residues: CASSLSFRETQYF. In DNA form, the CDR3 reads TGTGCCAGCAGTTTATCTTTCAGAGAGACCCAGTACTTC. V gene TRBV27 combines with J gene TRBJ2-5; no reliable D call. Germline CDR1 MNHEY, CDR2 SMNVEV (reference sequence). V gave up 0 bases and J gave up 4 bases, with 6 bases separating them. There are 13 residues in the CDR3.

This clonotype occurred many times. The V call is TRBV11-2, the J call TRBJ1-2, with D perhaps TRBD1 (5 bases). Deletions cut 0 bases from V and 3 bases from J, with 8 bases between. This CDR3 is 14 amino acids long. The germline V gene has CDR1 SGHAT and CDR2 FQNNGV. The CDR3 DNA follows: TGTGCCAGCAGCTTAGAAGGGGCCTACTATGGCTACACCTTC. This encodes CASSLEGAYYGYTF.

At least ten counts were recorded for this clonotype. This rearrangement joins TRBV3-1 to TRBJ2-7; a possible D gene is TRBD2 (5 bases). The CDR3 contains 12 residues. Germline CDR1 is LGHDT and CDR2 is YNNKEL (reference sequence). The V gene lost 7 bases and the J gene lost 0 bases, with 7 bases spanning the gap. CDR3 protein: CASMDFSYEQYF. CDR3 nucleotide sequence: TGTGCCAGCATGGACTTCTCCTACGAGCAGTACTTC.

This clonotype has just a few counts. The rearrangement links TRBV24-1 to TRBJ2-5, with D maybe TRBD1 (6 bases). This CDR3 is 16 amino acids long. The V gene's germline CDR1 is KGHDR and CDR2 SFDVKD. The V end lost 4 bases, the J end lost 0 bases, and 14 bases lay between the germline ends. The DNA for the CDR3 is TGTGCCACCAGTGACCGCCGGGACACATACCAAGAGACCCAGTACTTC. As protein: CATSDRRDTYQETQYF.

This clonotype was counted a few times. The chain uses TRBV7-9 and TRBJ2-2, with D perhaps matching TRBD2 (5 bases). CDR3 length: 15 residues. The V gene lost 4 bases and the J gene lost 4 bases, with 13 bases spanning the gap. CDR1 is SEHNR and CDR2 is FQNEAQ in the germline V gene (reference sequence). DNA for the CDR3: TGTGCCAGCAGCTCGTTCCCGGGAACCACCGGGGAGCTGTTTTTT. Protein: CASSSFPGTTGELFF.